What follows are 18 T cell receptor beta chains derived from one specimen sequenced in a study of OX40 agonist ivuxolimab in advanced cancers. Sequencing used immunoSEQ multiplex PCR; TCRdb keeps in-frame clones, though not all of them. The repertoire consists of about 76,000 clones, with approximately 84% occurring once and the leading ten covering 6.9%. This specimen was CD4+ or CD8+ T cells sorted from blood, taken in a trial of the OX40 agonist ivuxolimab. The receptors were gathered from an adult with an advanced solid tumor such as melanoma, head and neck, liver or kidney cancer.

This clone was observed a handful of times. This chain connects TRBV7-2 to TRBJ2-1; 10 bases line up with TRBD1. Germline V gives CDR1 SGHTA, CDR2 FQGNSA. CDR3 size: 14 residues. V trimming: 3 bases; J trimming: 6 bases; junction bases outside the gene matches: 2. This CDR3 is CASSFRTGGNEQFF. The CDR3 bases are TGTGCCAGCAGCTTCAGGACAGGGGGCAATGAGCAGTTCTTC.

The V call is TRBV5-1, the J call TRBJ2-7; TRBD2 is a possible D gene (7 bases). Germline-derived CDR1 and CDR2 are SGHRS and YFSETQ. The CDR3 is 17 residues long. The CDR3 reads CPRGYGLVSGALSEQYF. The CDR3 bases are TGCCCTAGGGGGTACGGTTTAGTGAGCGGGGCGCTGAGCGAGCAGTACTTC.

The chain recombines TRBV13 with TRBJ2-3; D remains ambiguous. The CDR3 runs 13 residues. Trimming took 3 bases from V and 1 from J, leaving 5 bases between them. Germline V gene lookup returns CDR1 PRHDT and CDR2 FYEKMQ (reference sequence). The CDR3 here is CASSLAGTDTQYF. In DNA, the CDR3 is TGTGCCAGCAGCTTGGCCGGCACAGATACGCAGTATTTT.

V is TRBV27 and J is TRBJ2-7; the match to TRBD1 covers 7 bases. The CDR3 has 14 residues. V lost 5 bases, J lost 3 bases, and 7 bases stayed unmatched. CDR1 and CDR2 from the germline V gene are MNHEY and SMNVEV (reference sequence). This CDR3 reads CASSVRQGSYEQYF. In DNA, the CDR3 is TGTGCCAGCAGTGTTCGACAGGGAAGCTACGAGCAGTACTTC.

A single count supports this clone. The rearrangement uses TRBV18 and TRBJ1-3, with 8 bases aligning to TRBD1. The CDR3 extends over 15 amino acids. The J segment lost 4 bases and the V segment lost 6 bases, leaving 8 bases of the junction unmatched. Germline V lookup: CDR1 KGHSH, CDR2 LQKENI. CDR3 DNA sequence: TGTGCCAGCTCGTATGAACGGGACAGGGGAAACACCATATATTTT. It translates to CASSYERDRGNTIYF.

The CDR3 loop reads CASSFGAQTTYEQYF. For the CDR3, the DNA is TGTGCCAGCAGTTTCGGGGCTCAGACCACCTACGAGCAGTACTTC. The J gene is TRBJ2-7, the V gene TRBV28; D possibly matches TRBD1 or TRBD2 (5 bases each). Germline V gives CDR1 MDHEN, CDR2 SYDVKM. This CDR3 has 15 amino acids. The ends were cut back, 3 bases at V and 2 bases at J, with 14 bases in the middle.

This clone was picked up a small number of times. The V gene is TRBV7-2, the J gene TRBJ1-2; TRBD1 matches at 9 bases. The trim removed 1 base at V and 7 bases at J, leaving 4 bases unmatched. The germline gives CDR1 SGHTA, CDR2 FQGNSA. CDR3 length equals 14 residues. The CDR3 here is CASSLERTGVGYTF. Written as DNA, the CDR3 is TGTGCCAGCAGCTTAGAGCGGACAGGGGTTGGCTACACCTTC.

This clone was found a few times. This rearrangement joins TRBV19 to TRBJ2-1; maybe TRBD2 (6 bases). Between the trimmed V and J ends, which lost 10 bases and 5 bases, there was a span of 21 bases. Germline CDR1 LNHDA, CDR2 SQIVND (reference sequence). The CDR3 is 15 amino acids. As DNA, the CDR3 is TGTGCCACTAAAACGTACGGGGGAAGTGACAATGAGCAGTTCTTC. This gives the protein CATKTYGGSDNEQFF.

Here the CDR3 DNA reads TGTGCCAGCAGCTTAGCGGGAGGGCTAAGTGAGCAGTACTTC. Protein sequence: CASSLAGGLSEQYF. The chain has TRBV7-2 and TRBJ2-7; 7 bases fit TRBD2. Germline assignment: CDR1 SGHTA and CDR2 FQGNSA. The CDR3 consists of 14 residues. V trimming: 0 bases; J trimming: 7 bases; junction bases outside the gene matches: 6.

The CDR3 region has the DNA TGTGCCAGCAGCTTGGGCAGGGGAAGCGGAAACACCATATATTTT. It encodes CASSLGRGSGNTIYF. The J gene is TRBJ1-3, the V gene TRBV11-3; D is perhaps TRBD1 (6 bases). The CDR3 consists of 15 residues. Trimming took off 3 bases at V and 4 bases at J, with 13 bases between the two ends. CDR1 is SGHNT, CDR2 YENEEA, per germline.

The chain couples TRBV7-2 to TRBJ2-5; the match to TRBD1 covers 11 bases. This CDR3 is 17 amino acids long. The germline V gene encodes CDR1 SGHTA and CDR2 FQGNSA. The V gene end was trimmed by 0 bases and the J gene end by 5 bases; junction bases not matched to a gene: 8. This CDR3 is CASSLALWTGGEETQYF. The CDR3 DNA is TGTGCCAGCAGCTTAGCGCTATGGACAGGGGGCGAGGAGACCCAGTACTTC.

This clone has more than one count but fewer than ten. This chain joins TRBV5-5 and TRBJ2-5, with a tentative D call TRBD1 (6 bases). Trimming cost V 0 bases and J 9 bases, with 9 bases left between them. Germline loops: CDR1 SGHKS, CDR2 YYEKEE (reference sequence). The CDR3 runs 12 residues. The CDR3 DNA follows: TGTGCCAGCAGCTTGGACAGGGTGCCCCAGTACTTC. It codes for CASSLDRVPQYF.

The chain recombines TRBV7-9 with TRBJ2-3; TRBD2 aligns across 10 bases. V shed 6 bases, J shed 6 bases, and the junction held 12 bases outside the gene matches. The germline gives CDR1 SEHNR, CDR2 FQNEAQ (reference sequence). The CDR3 totals 16 residues. In DNA form, the CDR3 reads TGTGCCAGCAGTCGCTGGACTAGCGGTCCTTTGGATACGCAGTATTTT. This translates into CASSRWTSGPLDTQYF.

This clone appeared a single time. This chain joins TRBV7-6 and TRBJ1-1; no definite D call. CDR3 length: 15 amino acids. The germline V gene has CDR1 SGHVS and CDR2 FNYEAQ. V was shortened by 5 bases and J by 0 bases, with 13 bases between the two germline ends. CDR3 amino acids: CASSPRPGLNTEAFF. In DNA form, the CDR3 reads TGTGCCAGCAGCCCAAGACCGGGTCTGAACACTGAAGCTTTCTTT.

CDR3: CASSRVGRAPDSPLHF. The CDR3 DNA reads TGTGCCAGCAGCAGGGTTGGGAGGGCCCCCGATTCACCCCTCCACTTT. This chain connects TRBV5-6 to TRBJ1-6; D ambiguous. This CDR3 has 16 amino acids. The V gene's germline CDR1 is SGHDT and CDR2 YYEEEE. The V and J ends lost 4 bases and 8 bases respectively, with 19 bases between them.

The chain employs TRBV7-9 and TRBJ1-5; 7 bases match TRBD1. The CDR3 spans 15 residues. Germline trimming cut 1 base from V and 1 base from J; bases unmatched to any gene: 1. CDR1 SEHNR and CDR2 FQNEAQ come from the germline V gene (reference sequence). The CDR3: CASSLGDRSNQPQHF. CDR3 coding DNA: TGTGCCAGCAGCTTAGGGGACAGAAGCAATCAGCCCCAGCATTTT.

CDR3 in amino acids: CASSFAQGSGNTEAFF. CDR3 nucleotide sequence: TGTGCCAGCAGCTTCGCGCAGGGGAGTGGGAACACTGAAGCTTTCTTT. The rearrangement uses TRBV5-4 and TRBJ1-1; weak D call: TRBD1 (6 bases). Germline V gene lookup returns CDR1 SGHNT and CDR2 YYREEE (reference sequence). The CDR3 is 16 residues long. V dropped 2 bases and J dropped 1 base, with 15 bases sitting between them.

The V call is TRBV18, the J call TRBJ2-1; D unresolved. V lost 5 bases to trimming and J lost 10 bases, with 9 bases between them. The CDR3 is 11 residues long. CDR1 is KGHSH, CDR2 LQKENI, per germline. CDR3 coding DNA: TGTGCCAGCTCAGCCCTACAAGAGCAGTTCTTC. Encoded protein: CASSALQEQFF.